This T cell receptor (beta chain) was sequenced in a study of blood T cell repertoires in COVID-19. The count of this clone is one. V gave up 5 bases and J gave up 0 bases; unmatched junction bases: 4. Germline V gives CDR1 SGHVS, CDR2 FQNEAQ. The CDR3 loop spans 18 amino acids. Those who participated ranged in age from roughly 18 to 89 years and resided in around 22 US areas. A COVID-19 case was met by exposed participants within 2 weeks before study entry. Profiled with immunoSEQ multiplex PCR; TCRdb holds only in-frame clones, not every one. The data contain hundreds of thousands of clones, approximately 90% of them singletons.

The rearrangement links TRBV7-8 to TRBJ2-2; TRBD2 agrees at 15 bases. The TCR was taken from a man in his fifties or sixties who had been exposed to COVID-19. Material for sequencing was PBMCs or T cells enriched from blood (not recorded which). The CDR3 loop reads CASSQRTSGRANTGELFF. The CDR3 nucleotides are TGTGCCAGCAGCCAACGGACTAGCGGGAGGGCGAACACCGGGGAGCTGTTTTTT.